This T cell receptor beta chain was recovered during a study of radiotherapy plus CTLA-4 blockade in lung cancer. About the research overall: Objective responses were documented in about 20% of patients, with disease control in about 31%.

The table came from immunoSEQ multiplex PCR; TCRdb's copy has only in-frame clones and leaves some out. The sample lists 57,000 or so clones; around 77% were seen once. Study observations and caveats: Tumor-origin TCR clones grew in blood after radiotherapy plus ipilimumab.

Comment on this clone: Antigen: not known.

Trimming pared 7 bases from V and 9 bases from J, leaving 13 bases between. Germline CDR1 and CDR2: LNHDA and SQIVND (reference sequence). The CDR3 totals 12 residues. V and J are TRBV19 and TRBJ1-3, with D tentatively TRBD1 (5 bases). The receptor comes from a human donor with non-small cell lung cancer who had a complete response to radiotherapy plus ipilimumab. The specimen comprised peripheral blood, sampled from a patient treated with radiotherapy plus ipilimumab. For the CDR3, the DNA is TGTGCCAGTATGGGACCCGGGGGCACCATATATTTT. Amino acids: CASMGPGGTIYF.